Below, one TCR beta chain is given with its context. The antigen it recognizes is unknown. The input lacks base qualities; no much larger clone sits a single base away. TCRbeta CDR3 regions were amplified from genomic DNA using the immunoSEQ Assay, a bias-controlled multiplex PCR. The paper's processing steps were these. The number of nucleated cells in each sample was estimated from the amplification of reference gene primers within the assay. To quantify the absolute abundance of each unique TCRbeta CDR3 rearrangement, sequence reads were collapsed and filtered. For each sample, productive Simpson clonality was calculated by taking the square root of Simpson's diversity index across productive rearrangements. Here the immuneACCESS table is served through TCRdb, limited to in-frame sequences with V and J called. Missing clones are a known gap in these copies; in checked studies unresolved V genes cover under half, and the rest lacks a known reason. Clonal size and the V and J genes are those of that table, whereas D and trimming came from the DNA. The sample table shows approximately 100,000 clones, and 85% to 90% are seen once. The top ten constitute 0.95% to 1.3% of the sample.

The collaborating institutions used their own protocols to collect whole blood in K2EDTA tubes. For TCRbeta analysis, collaborators shipped samples as frozen whole blood, isolated PBMCs, or DNA extracted from either of those sample types. The data were taken from a study of blood T cell repertoires in COVID-19 (dated by TCRdb to 2020 to 2021). About the study as a whole: Samples covering the acute and convalescent phases of COVID-19 were provided by collaborators in the United States, Italy and Spain. The sample metadata nearly always contained a de-identified subject ID, COVID-19 status, age in years and sex. Deeply sampled blood TCRbeta repertoires from subjects exposed to, actively infected with, or recovered from COVID-19 were included in the dataset. The samples were drawn from the first 160 participants of the ongoing ImmuneRACE study and from 1,200 or so subjects provided by 6 global collaborators. The material from the prospective study consisted of cDNA or gDNA derived from T cells, B-cell-depleted T cells, or PBMCs. Where available, HLA class I and class II types were taken from metadata supplied by the sample provider and were not determined by assay-based typing. The repertoires were made available in a free public database intended to serve as a resource for research on the immune response to SARS-CoV-2. Study-level results and caveats: How much clinical and demographic metadata was included differed by source and by participant, and the metadata was provided uncurated.

Including cysteine and phenylalanine, the CDR3 has 15 amino acids. Only the CDR3 region is kept as DNA, spanning 45 bases read in frame from base 1. V and J lose 1 base and 4 bases, and a span of 13 bases separates them. The CDR1 and CDR2 encoded by the germline V gene (reference sequence) are LNHNV and YYDKDF. Material: peripheral blood. The source is a human donor in a cohort sampled during active COVID-19. Here the chain combines TRBV15 and TRBJ2-5; confidence is insufficient to name the D gene. The CDR3 is CATSRGDMQGETQYF. The DNA sequence is as follows: TGTGCCACCAGCAGAGGAGACATGCAAGGAGAGACCCAGTACTTC.